The sequence of this TCR beta chain was determined in a study of T cell changes during pregnancy in multiple sclerosis (dated by TCRdb to between 2019 and 2020). For the study in its entirety: The study looked at changes in the T cell repertoire across pregnancy in women with multiple sclerosis.

CDR1 and CDR2 are drawn from the germline V gene: SGHAT, FQNNGV. V was cut back by 5 bases and J by 2 bases, leaving a gap of 16 bases between them. From the cysteine up to the phenylalanine, the CDR3 has a length of 16 residues. The retained sequence is limited to the CDR3, 48 bases, with the frame set at the first base. Library generation was performed with the immunoSEQ multiplex PCR assay. Sourced from immuneACCESS, this table was stored by TCRdb with only in-frame sequences that have V and J called. A share of the clones is absent; for the studies checked, an unresolved V gene accounts for under half, and the remainder has no known explanation. The sample table records some 120,000 clones; 90% to 95% of these occur just once. Clones ranked in the top ten supply approximately 1.4% of the sample. Details on this clone: The antigen this receptor binds is unknown. No quality values exist for individual bases; no much larger clone is one base distant.

The clonotype originates from a female donor with multiple sclerosis, enrolled in a pregnancy study. The sequencing used peripheral blood, collected in the third trimester of pregnancy. The chain links TRBV11-2 with TRBJ1-5; TRBD1 is possibly the D segment (6 matching bases). The nucleotide sequence reads TGTGCCAGCAGCCCGCAGGTGGGGGCAGGCAATCAGCCCCAGCATTTT. This encodes CASSPQVGAGNQPQHF.